These 14 T cell receptor beta chains were sequenced from one sample in a study of T cells in localized non-small cell lung cancer. Sequencing was performed with immunoSEQ multiplex PCR; in TCRdb, only in-frame clones are kept and a portion is missing. Counted here are tens of thousands of clones, 88% occurring once; the ten biggest clones make up about 20%. The material was peripheral blood, obtained before any cancer treatment. Receptors originate from a woman aged 35 to 69 with stage I squamous cell lung carcinoma.

The V call is TRBV6-5, the J call TRBJ1-2, with 8 bases matching TRBD1. CDR1 and CDR2 from the germline V gene are MNHEY and SVGAGI. The CDR3 spans 15 residues. V was pared by 5 bases and J by 6 bases, with 11 bases of the junction left unmatched. For the CDR3, the DNA is TGTGCCAGCAGTACTTTACAGGGGGGGACTGATGGCTACACCTTC. This encodes CASSTLQGGTDGYTF.

This chain connects TRBV5-1 to TRBJ1-3; D not certain. Between the trimmed V and J ends, which lost 0 bases and 4 bases, there was a span of 11 bases. Germline V gives CDR1 SGHRS, CDR2 YFSETQ. The CDR3 covers 15 residues. CDR3 region: CASSLEGRGGNTIYF. As DNA, the CDR3 is TGCGCCAGCAGCTTGGAAGGGAGAGGCGGAAACACCATATATTTT.

This clone came up a few times. This chain connects TRBV7-8 to TRBJ1-1, with D perhaps TRBD1 (5 bases). Per the germline V gene, CDR1 is SGHVS and CDR2 is FQNEAQ. V shed 9 bases and J shed 4 bases, with 15 bases lying between them. The CDR3 runs to 13 residues. Here the CDR3 reads CASTPGVGTEAFF. The CDR3 nucleotides read TGTGCCAGTACCCCGGGGGTGGGCACTGAAGCTTTCTTT.

This rearrangement joins TRBV30 to TRBJ2-3; 7 nucleotides agree with TRBD2. The V segment lost 4 bases and the J segment 0 bases; nucleotides outside the gene matches: 4. The CDR3 contains 14 residues. Germline assignment: CDR1 GTSNPN and CDR2 SVGIG (reference sequence). CDR3 nucleotides: TGTGCCTGGACCGGACTAGGAAGCACAGATACGCAGTATTTT. As protein: CAWTGLGSTDTQYF.

The CDR3 region is CAGGDSTDTQYF. Here the CDR3 DNA reads TGTGCCGGGGGGGACAGCACAGATACGCAGTATTTT. The rearrangement joins TRBV2 to TRBJ2-3, with 7 bases identical to TRBD2. The CDR3 has 12 residues. The V and J ends lost 11 bases and 0 bases, in that order; junction bases with no gene match: 2. The germline CDR1 and CDR2 sequences are SNHLY and FYNNEI.

The chain carries TRBV27 and TRBJ2-7; D possibly uses TRBD1 or TRBD2 (6 bases each). V dropped 2 bases and J dropped 3 bases, with 11 bases sitting between them. The CDR3 loop spans 14 amino acids. In germline, CDR1 is MNHEY, CDR2 SMNVEV (reference sequence). This CDR3 reads CASSLGGPDYEQYF. CDR3 nucleotide sequence: TGTGCCAGCAGTTTAGGGGGGCCCGACTACGAGCAGTACTTC.

The V call is TRBV6-4, the J call TRBJ2-3; 9 bases line up with TRBD1. The CDR3 is made up of 16 amino acids. Germline assignment: CDR1 MRHNA and CDR2 SNTAGT. V was clipped by 2 bases and J by 3 bases; unmatched bases: 6. DNA of the CDR3: TGTGCCAGCAGTGACAAGGCCGGGACAGGGACAGATACGCAGTATTTT. The encoded protein is CASSDKAGTGTDTQYF.

The chain links TRBV5-1 to TRBJ2-2; D is tentatively TRBD1 or TRBD2 (5 bases each). Trimming removed 3 bases at V and 3 bases at J, with 9 bases between. This CDR3 region has 14 residues. CDR1 and CDR2 (germline): SGHRS, YFSETQ. As DNA, the CDR3 is TGCGCCAGCAGCTGGGACCGTGACACCGGGGAGCTGTTTTTT. Protein: CASSWDRDTGELFF. Variable domain in full (rest from reference TRBV5-1 and TRBJ2-2): KAGVTQTPRYLIKTRGQQVTLSCSPISGHRSVSWYQQTPGQGLQFLFEYFSETQRNKGNFPGRFSGRQFSNSRSEMNVSTLELGDSALYLCASSWDRDTGELFFGEGSRLTVL.

This sequence joins TRBV6-6 and TRBJ1-1; 8 positions agree with TRBD1. Trimming took 6 bases from V and 1 from J; bases not matched to a gene: 4. The CDR3 has 14 residues. The germline CDR1 and CDR2 sequences are MNHNY and SVGAGI (reference sequence). The CDR3 nucleotides are TGTGCCAGCAGCCTGGGGACAGGGAACACTGAAGCTTTCTTT. Translating it yields CASSLGTGNTEAFF.

The rearrangement links TRBV5-8 to TRBJ2-7, with D maybe TRBD1 (6 bases). V shed 2 bases and J shed 2 bases, with 11 bases lying between them. The CDR3 runs to 14 residues. The V gene's germline CDR1 is SGHTS and CDR2 YDEGEE. The CDR3 DNA reads as TGTGCCAGCAGCTTTTACGGGACACCCTACGAGCAGTACTTC. The encoded protein is CASSFYGTPYEQYF.

The chain has TRBV7-8 and TRBJ1-5; D not resolved. The germline gives CDR1 SGHVS, CDR2 FQNEAQ. The CDR3 totals 16 residues. The V end was cut by 0 bases, the J end by 0 bases, with 9 bases between. The CDR3 nucleotides are TGTGCCAGCAGCTTAGCGCGCCACCCTAGCAATCAGCCCCAGCATTTT. Translated: CASSLARHPSNQPQHF.

The chain has TRBV10-2 and TRBJ1-2; the D gene is possibly TRBD1 (5 bases). Deletions cut 4 bases from V and 2 bases from J, with 11 bases between. This CDR3 contains 14 residues. CDR1 is WSHSY and CDR2 is SAAADI in the germline V gene. CDR3 in DNA: TGCGCCAGCAGTGGGAGGGGCGGGAACTATGGCTACACCTTC. Translating gives CASSGRGGNYGYTF.

A single count supports this clone. V is TRBV7-2 and J is TRBJ2-1; 7 positions match TRBD2. With 1 base clipped from V and 7 bases from J, the junction kept 1 base outside the gene matches. The CDR3 runs to 13 residues. Germline V CDR1 and CDR2: SGHTA, FQGNSA. The CDR3 loop is CASSLGTSNEQFF. The CDR3 coding sequence is TGTGCCAGCAGCTTAGGGACTAGTAATGAGCAGTTCTTC. The full variable domain, its missing parts supplied by reference TRBV7-2 and TRBJ2-1, is GAGVSQSPSNKVTEKGKDVELRCDPISGHTALYWYRQSLGQGLEFLIYFQGNSAPDKSGLPSDRFSAERTGGSVSTLTIQRTQQEDSAVYLCASSLGTSNEQFFGPGTRLTVL.

Comments on this clone: One junction end disagrees with the germline gene, perhaps due to a read error. The V gene is TRBV7-9, the J gene TRBJ2-3; the match to TRBD2 covers 12 bases. The CDR3 loop spans 16 amino acids. Germline lookup yields CDR1 SEHNR and CDR2 FQNEAQ (reference sequence). CDR3 bases: TGTGCCAGCAGCATAGCTAGCGGGGGGGCAACAGATACGCAGTATTTT. Residues: CASSIASGGATDTQYF.